This T cell receptor (beta chain) was identified in a study of human T cells and chemical hapten exposure. Across the study: Upper inner arm skin measuring about 2 cm by about 2 cm received 2% DPC for sensitization. The patch tests put 0.01% DPC on the skin of the upper back and were read 6 days later. Across samples, TCR yields varied, mostly owing to small differences in pooled library volumes.

This clonotype was seen many times. In germline, CDR1 is MNHNS, CDR2 SASEGT. Trimming took 5 bases from V and 3 from J, leaving 8 bases between them. The CDR3 length is 14 residues. Time point described: patch test 1, 2 weeks after DPC sensitization. Treatment in this sample: therapeutic diphenylcyclopropenone sensitization with weekly scalp DPC. Blood collection took place prior to placing each patch test. TCRdb re-derived calls from the RACE reads in MiXCR, one entry per CDR3 protein. The data hold around 340,000 distinct CDR3 sequences, with about 7% observed a single time. The sequence was obtained from a woman between 18 and 29 years old with alopecia areata. Some clones in this sample may be carry-over from other donors' samples. The sample here was whole blood, taken in connection with sensitization to the hapten diphenylcyclopropenone (DPC). This chain connects TRBV6-1 to TRBJ1-6; D may be TRBD1 (6 bases). The chain's CDR3 is CASSWDNYNSPLHF. The CDR3, as DNA: TGTGCCAGCAGTTGGGACAACTATAATTCACCCCTCCACTTT.